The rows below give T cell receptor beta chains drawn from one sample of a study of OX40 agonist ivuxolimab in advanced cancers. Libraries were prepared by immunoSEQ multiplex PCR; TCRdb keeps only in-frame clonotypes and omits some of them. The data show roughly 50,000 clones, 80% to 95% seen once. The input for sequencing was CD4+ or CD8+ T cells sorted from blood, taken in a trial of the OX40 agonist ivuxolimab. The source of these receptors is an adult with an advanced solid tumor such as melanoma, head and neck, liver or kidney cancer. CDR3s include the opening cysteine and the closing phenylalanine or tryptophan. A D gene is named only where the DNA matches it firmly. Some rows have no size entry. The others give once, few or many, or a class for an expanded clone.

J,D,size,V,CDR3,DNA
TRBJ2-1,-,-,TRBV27,CATSTGGAYNEQFF,TGTGCCACCTCAACAGGGGGGGCCTACAATGAGCAGTTCTTC
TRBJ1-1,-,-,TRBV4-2,CASSQELVVRGGEAFF,TGTGCCAGCAGCCAAGAGTTAGTAGTTCGAGGGGGTGAAGCTTTCTTT
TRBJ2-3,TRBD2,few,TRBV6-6,CASRRLAGGSTDTQYF,TGTGCCAGCAGACGACTAGCGGGAGGTTCCACAGATACGCAGTATTTT
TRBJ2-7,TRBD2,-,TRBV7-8,CASEGVRGGTYEQYF,TGTGCCAGCGAAGGGGTGCGGGGGGGAACCTACGAGCAGTACTTC
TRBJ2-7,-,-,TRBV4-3,CASSQGINDEQYF,TGCGCCAGCAGCCAAGGAATCAACGACGAGCAGTACTTC
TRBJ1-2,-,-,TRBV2,CASTDTVANYGYTF,TGTGCCAGCACTGACACCGTGGCTAATTATGGCTACACCTTC
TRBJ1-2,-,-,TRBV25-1,CASSEVAWDGYTF,TGTGCCAGCAGTGAAGTCGCGTGGGACGGCTACACCTTC
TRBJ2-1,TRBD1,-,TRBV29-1,CSVHPTGPSYNEQFF,TGCAGCGTTCACCCGACAGGGCCCTCTTACAATGAGCAGTTCTTC
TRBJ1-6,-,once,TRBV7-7,CASSLDSSYNSPLHF,TGTGCTAGCAGCTTAGACAGTTCCTATAATTCACCCCTCCACTTT
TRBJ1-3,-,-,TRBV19,CASSILLQVHSGNTIYF,TGTGCCAGTAGTATTCTCCTACAGGTGCACTCTGGAAACACCATATATTTT
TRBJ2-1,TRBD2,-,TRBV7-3,CASSSGLALYNEQFF,TGTGCCAGCAGCTCGGGACTAGCGCTCTACAATGAGCAGTTCTTC
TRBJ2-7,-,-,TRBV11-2,CASSPRSFYEQYF,TGTGCCAGCAGCCCCCGCTCATTCTACGAGCAGTACTTC
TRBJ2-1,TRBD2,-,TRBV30,CAWTWTSGRDEQFF,TGTGCCTGGACATGGACTAGCGGGAGAGATGAGCAGTTCTTC